This TCR beta chain was sequenced for a study of shared clonotypes between healthy human individuals. Comment on this clone: Its cognate antigen is unknown.

As processed by the authors: Owing to the provision of junction-only sequences devoid of quality scores by immunoSEQ, filtering differed. Assay used: immunoSEQ multiplex PCR; TCRdb lists only in-frame clones, some missing. The DNA was the basis for D and trimming; V, J and clone size are from that table. The table lists roughly 110,000 clones, 55% to 80% of them singletons. Study conclusions and caveats: Clonotype sharing across several donors was observed for 5% to 6.5% of naive CD4 clonotypes. Naive subsets usually exceeded memory subsets in estimated richness.

V lost 0 bases to trimming and J lost 4 bases, with 3 bases between them. Germline-derived CDR1 and CDR2 are SGHKS and YYEKEE (reference sequence). This CDR3 has 12 amino acids. Material for sequencing was memory CD8+ T cells sorted from blood. Subset of the sample: CD45RO+ cells pooled with CCR7-negative TemRA cells. The chain combines TRBV5-5 with TRBJ2-3, with D hard to call. The clonotype comes from a woman in her twenties or thirties in good health. CDR3 sequence reads: CASSLAADTQYF. Written as DNA, the CDR3 is TGTGCCAGCAGCTTGGCGGCAGATACGCAGTATTTT.